These 10 T cell receptor beta chains came from one sample sequenced in a study of human T cells and chemical hapten exposure. TCRdb reprocessed the RACE reads via MiXCR and lists one record per CDR3 protein. The sample lists about 82,000 distinct CDR3 sequences, roughly 10% occurring once. Stated time point: patch test 1, 2 weeks after DPC sensitization. Stated treatment: therapeutic diphenylcyclopropenone sensitization with weekly scalp DPC. This sample comprised whole blood, obtained in connection with sensitization to the hapten diphenylcyclopropenone (DPC). The receptors here all came from a woman in her forties or fifties with alopecia areata. Some clones in this sample may be carry-over from other donors' samples.

This clonotype has a count of ten or more. The chain links TRBV28 to TRBJ2-7, with D unresolved. The germline V gene encodes CDR1 MDHEN and CDR2 SYDVKM. Trimming took 3 bases from V and 6 from J, leaving 9 bases between them. The CDR3 runs to 12 residues. CDR3 nucleotides: TGTGCCAGCAGTTTCAGTTTGGCCGAGCAGTACTTC. It specifies CASSFSLAEQYF.

This clonotype was observed many times. The chain uses TRBV6-2 or TRBV6-3 and TRBJ2-1; 9 bases are shared with TRBD2. The V and J ends lost 2 bases and 7 bases, in that order; junction bases with no gene match: 15. The CDR3 has 18 residues. CDR1 and CDR2 from the germline V gene are MNHEY and SVGEGT. This CDR3 reads CASSYRVEAGGRRNEQFF. The DNA of the CDR3 is TGTGCCAGCAGTTACCGGGTAGAAGCGGGGGGCCGCAGAAATGAGCAGTTCTTC.

The chain recombines TRBV29-1 with TRBJ2-2; a possible D gene is TRBD2 (6 bases). The ends were cut back, 5 bases at V and 4 bases at J, with 14 bases in the middle. The CDR3 totals 14 residues. The germline gives CDR1 SQVTM, CDR2 ANQGSEA. Here the CDR3 reads CSVYTMRGTGELFF. In DNA form, the CDR3 reads TGCAGCGTTTACACCATGCGGGGCACCGGGGAGCTGTTTTTT.

This clonotype was seen at least ten times. This chain connects TRBV5-1 to TRBJ2-4; D could derive from TRBD1 or TRBD2 (5 bases each). V lost 5 bases, J lost 8 bases, and 17 bases lay in between. The CDR3 sequence is 14 residues long. CDR1 and CDR2 (germline): SGHRS, YFSETQ. The CDR3 region has the DNA TGCGCCAGCAGTGGGGGTAGGGCGACGGACATTCAGTACTTC. Protein sequence: CASSGGRATDIQYF.

This clonotype was counted between two and nine times. This rearrangement joins TRBV3-1 to TRBJ2-1; D possibly matches TRBD1 or TRBD2 (5 bases each). The CDR3 is made up of 16 amino acids. The germline CDR1 and CDR2 sequences are LGHDT and YNNKEL (reference sequence). The ends were cut back, 2 bases at V and 4 bases at J, with 15 bases in the middle. CDR3 bases: TGTGCCAGCAGCCAACTCGGGACCGGATCTTACAATGAGCAGTTCTTC. It specifies CASSQLGTGSYNEQFF.

Ten or more counts support this clonotype. The chain is built from TRBV7-2 and TRBJ1-2; 10 positions match TRBD1. There are 14 residues in the CDR3. Trimming cost V 5 bases and J 7 bases; bases outside gene matches: 7. The germline V gene encodes CDR1 SGHTA and CDR2 FQGNSA. The CDR3, as DNA: TGTGCCAGCAGCCGTACGACAGGGGGCACTGGCTACACCTTC. Its protein product is CASSRTTGGTGYTF. The full variable domain, rest sourced from reference TRBV7-2 and TRBJ1-2, is GAGVSQSPSNKVTEKGKDVELRCDPISGHTALYWYRQSLGQGLEFLIYFQGNSAPDKSGLPSDRFSAERTGGSVSTLTIQRTQQEDSAVYLCASSRTTGGTGYTFGSGTRLTVV.

The chain combines TRBV4-2 with TRBJ1-1; possibly TRBD1 for D (5 bases). This CDR3 comprises 17 residues. In germline, CDR1 is LGHNA, CDR2 YNFKEQ. Trimming pared 0 bases from V and 2 bases from J, leaving 16 bases between. The CDR3: CASSQDLGTGLNTEAFF. CDR3 nucleotides: TGTGCCAGCAGCCAAGATTTGGGTACAGGACTAAACACTGAAGCTTTCTTT.

This clonotype was observed many times. The chain carries TRBV7-2 and TRBJ2-5, with 7 bases that match TRBD1. CDR3 length: 15 residues. V shed 7 bases and J 1 base; nucleotides not matched to a gene: 9. Germline V gene sequence: CDR1 SGHTA, CDR2 FQGNSA. The CDR3 sequence: CASTGAGGFQETQYF. The CDR3 nucleotides read TGTGCCAGCACAGGAGCAGGGGGATTCCAAGAGACCCAGTACTTC.

This clonotype was found many times. V and J are TRBV28 and TRBJ1-1, with 10 bases fitting TRBD1. This CDR3 comprises 16 residues. V lost 3 bases to trimming and J lost 0 bases; unmatched junction nucleotides: 4. Germline values: CDR1 MDHEN, CDR2 SYDVKM. Here the CDR3 reads CASSFKTGGLNTEAFF. CDR3 in DNA: TGTGCCAGCAGTTTTAAGACAGGGGGCTTGAACACTGAAGCTTTCTTT.

The sample holds many counts of this clonotype. The chain joins TRBV28 to TRBJ2-7; D not certain. This CDR3 spans 12 amino acids. Per germline, CDR1 MDHEN and CDR2 SYDVKM. Between the trimmed V and J ends, which lost 5 bases and 5 bases, there was a span of 10 bases. The CDR3 region has the DNA TGTGCCAGCAGTATGTCCGTTAACGAGCAGTACTTC. Translating gives CASSMSVNEQYF.